This T cell receptor (beta chain) was identified during a study of blood T cell repertoires in COVID-19. Sequencing used immunoSEQ multiplex PCR; TCRdb keeps in-frame clones, though not all of them. The sample lists 57,000 or so clones, about 80% occurring once. The V gene's germline CDR1 is SGDLS and CDR2 YYNGEE. CDR3 length: 15 residues. Trimming cost V 3 bases and J 2 bases, with 15 bases left between them. Sequencing used peripheral blood. The source is a man aged 50 to 60 with active or convalescent COVID-19. The chain uses TRBV9 and TRBJ2-7; D is undetermined. The CDR3 sequence is CASSAGSRGTYEQYF. CDR3 in DNA: TGTGCCAGCAGCGCAGGCTCGCGTGGAACCTACGAGCAGTACTTC.